The source of this T cell receptor beta chain is a study of Tregs in tolerant kidney transplant recipients. As for the study in general: The nonmyeloablative bone marrow transplants came from related graft donors, with transient mixed chimerism. Study-level results: Changing PCR primers prevented nucleotide comparison between some patients' samples.

CDR3 length: 15 amino acids. Germline CDR1 GTSNPN, CDR2 SVGIG (reference sequence). With 7 bases removed from V and 7 bases from J, the gap between germline ends came to 20 bases. The table came from immunoSEQ multiplex PCR; TCRdb's copy has only in-frame clones and leaves some out. The sample records about 87,000 clones, approximately 93% being singletons. About this clone: Its antigen is unidentified. The same CDR3 is also encoded by other DNA sequences in this sample.

The sample consisted of CD4+ T cells from blood, taken before the transplant. V usage is TRBV30 and J usage is TRBJ1-6, with D hard to call. This receptor was identified in a human donor who received a combined kidney and bone marrow transplant. The CDR3 region has the DNA TGTGCCTCCTCACACGGTGGCAGGATAAATTCACCCCTCCACTTT. Its protein product is CASSHGGRINSPLHF.